Listed below are T cell receptor beta chains from one sample, sequenced in a study of shared clonotypes between healthy human individuals. Here immunoSEQ multiplex PCR was the method, and the copy in TCRdb shows in-frame clones only, minus some. The table lists some 2.3 million clones, approximately 95% of them singletons. The sequenced material came from naive CD4+ T cells from PBMCs. These receptors all come from a man between 18 and 35 years old in good health. Some clones in this sample may be carry-over from other donors' samples. The CDR3 runs from the conserved cysteine through the conserved F or W. The order of the fields is V gene, D gene, J gene, clone size, CDR3 DNA, CDR3 protein. D genes are given only for firm matches. Size is omitted from some rows. Given values are once, few, many or a class for expanded clones.

V gene: TRBV23-1
D gene: .
J gene: TRBJ2-7
clone size: .
CDR3 DNA: TGCGCCAGCAGTCAATCGAGGTCACGAAAGAGAGTCAAGCAGTACTTC
CDR3 protein: CASSQSRSRKRVKQYF

V gene: TRBV23-1
D gene: .
J gene: TRBJ2-7
clone size: .
CDR3 DNA: TGCGCCAGCAGTCACTTCACACCCCCGTGGAACGAGCAGTACTTC
CDR3 protein: CASSHFTPPWNEQYF

V gene: TRBV15
D gene: .
J gene: TRBJ2-3
clone size: .
CDR3 DNA: TGTGCCACCAGCAGAGACCTTTACAGGGGAGGAAATACGCAGTATTTT
CDR3 protein: CATSRDLYRGGNTQYF

V gene: TRBV5-1
D gene: TRBD1
J gene: TRBJ1-2
clone size: few
CDR3 DNA: TGCGCCAGCAGCTTGGCCGGACAGGAAGGAATGGATGGCTACACCTTC
CDR3 protein: CASSLAGQEGMDGYTF

V gene: TRBV2
D gene: TRBD2
J gene: TRBJ2-1
clone size: .
CDR3 DNA: TGTGCCAGCAGTCTAGCGGAAAGCTCCTACAATGAGCAGTTCTTC
CDR3 protein: CASSLAESSYNEQFF

V gene: TRBV10-3
D gene: .
J gene: TRBJ1-1
clone size: .
CDR3 DNA: TGTGCCATCAGTGAGTCAAACTTAGACGGGGCTTTGGCTTTCTTT
CDR3 protein: CAISESNLDGALAFF

V gene: TRBV29-1
D gene: .
J gene: TRBJ1-4
clone size: .
CDR3 DNA: TGCAGCGTTCTGACCCCAGCAACTAATGAAAAACTGTTTTTT
CDR3 protein: CSVLTPATNEKLFF

V gene: TRBV5-4
D gene: .
J gene: TRBJ1-3
clone size: .
CDR3 DNA: TGTGCCAGCAGCTTGGCCGGGAACGGAAACACCATATATTTT
CDR3 protein: CASSLAGNGNTIYF

V gene: TRBV28
D gene: .
J gene: TRBJ2-5
clone size: .
CDR3 DNA: TGTGCCAGCAGGGGGGCCTACGGAGAGACCCAGTACTTC
CDR3 protein: CASRGAYGETQYF

V gene: TRBV5-1
D gene: TRBD2
J gene: TRBJ2-7
clone size: .
CDR3 DNA: TGCGCCAGCAGCTTGGATGTCGGTAGCGGGAAGAAATACTTC
CDR3 protein: CASSLDVGSGKKYF

V gene: TRBV28
D gene: .
J gene: TRBJ2-7
clone size: .
CDR3 DNA: TGTGCCAGCAGTTTGGGGCAGGAGTACTTC
CDR3 protein: CASSLGQEYF

V gene: TRBV7-8
D gene: .
J gene: TRBJ1-1
clone size: .
CDR3 DNA: TGTGCCACCTCCTCGGGATCCGGCACTGAAGCTTTCTTT
CDR3 protein: CATSSGSGTEAFF

V gene: TRBV20-1
D gene: .
J gene: TRBJ1-1
clone size: .
CDR3 DNA: TGCAGTGCCGACGGAAACACTGAAGCTTTCTTT
CDR3 protein: CSADGNTEAFF

V gene: TRBV5-4
D gene: .
J gene: TRBJ2-5
clone size: .
CDR3 DNA: TGTGCCAGCAGCTCGGACACCGGGAGCCAAGAGACCCAGTACTTC
CDR3 protein: CASSSDTGSQETQYF

V gene: TRBV7-8
D gene: TRBD1
J gene: TRBJ2-2
clone size: .
CDR3 DNA: TGTGCCAGCAGCTTTCGGACAGGGAACACCGGGGAGCTGTTTTTT
CDR3 protein: CASSFRTGNTGELFF

V gene: TRBV5-1
D gene: TRBD1
J gene: TRBJ1-2
clone size: .
CDR3 DNA: TGCGCCAGCAGCTTGGGGACCGGGACAGGGGATGGCTACACCTTC
CDR3 protein: CASSLGTGTGDGYTF

V gene: TRBV7-2
D gene: .
J gene: TRBJ1-1
clone size: .
CDR3 DNA: TGTGCCAGCAGCTCGGGGGAAGTTGGCACTGAAGCTTTCTTT
CDR3 protein: CASSSGEVGTEAFF

V gene: TRBV28
D gene: .
J gene: TRBJ1-5
clone size: few
CDR3 DNA: TGTGCCAGCGTGGAACGGGGGGCTGGCAATCAGCCCCAGCATTTT
CDR3 protein: CASVERGAGNQPQHF

V gene: TRBV7-9
D gene: .
J gene: TRBJ2-3
clone size: .
CDR3 DNA: TGTGCCAGCAGCTTAGTTACGGGGGGCACAGATACGCAGTATTTT
CDR3 protein: CASSLVTGGTDTQYF

V gene: TRBV6-1
D gene: .
J gene: TRBJ1-3
clone size: .
CDR3 DNA: TGTGCCAGCAGTGAAATAATCTCTGGAAACACCATATATTTT
CDR3 protein: CASSEIISGNTIYF

V gene: TRBV19
D gene: .
J gene: TRBJ2-6
clone size: .
CDR3 DNA: TGTGCCAGTAGTATAACACCGCCTGGGGCCAACGTCCTGACTTTC
CDR3 protein: CASSITPPGANVLTF

V gene: TRBV2
D gene: .
J gene: TRBJ2-7
clone size: .
CDR3 DNA: TGTGCCAGCAGTGATCAGGGGGGCCCGACGTACTTC
CDR3 protein: CASSDQGGPTYF

V gene: TRBV28
D gene: TRBD1
J gene: TRBJ1-1
clone size: .
CDR3 DNA: TGTGCCAGCAGGATTCGACAGGGGTACACTGAAGCTTTCTTT
CDR3 protein: CASRIRQGYTEAFF

V gene: TRBV28
D gene: TRBD1
J gene: TRBJ1-2
clone size: .
CDR3 DNA: TGTGCCAGCAGACCCACAGGGGTGGGTGGCTACACCTTC
CDR3 protein: CASRPTGVGGYTF

V gene: TRBV4-1
D gene: .
J gene: TRBJ1-1
clone size: few
CDR3 DNA: TGCGCCAGCAGCCAAGCCAGGGGGAACACTGAAGCTTTCTTT
CDR3 protein: CASSQARGNTEAFF

V gene: TRBV28
D gene: .
J gene: TRBJ1-4
clone size: .
CDR3 DNA: TGTGCCAGCAGTTTATCTGGATCTAATGAAAAACTGTTTTTT
CDR3 protein: CASSLSGSNEKLFF

V gene: TRBV7-2
D gene: TRBD2
J gene: TRBJ2-7
clone size: once
CDR3 DNA: TGTGCCAGCAGCCGGGGACTAGCCCATTCCTACGAGCAGTACTTC
CDR3 protein: CASSRGLAHSYEQYF

V gene: TRBV28
D gene: .
J gene: TRBJ2-2
clone size: .
CDR3 DNA: TGTGCCAGCAGCCGGGCGACCGGGGAGCTGTTTTTT
CDR3 protein: CASSRATGELFF

V gene: TRBV7-3
D gene: .
J gene: TRBJ2-7
clone size: .
CDR3 DNA: TGTGCCAGCAGGGGTAGCTCCTACGAGCAGTACTTC
CDR3 protein: CASRGSSYEQYF

V gene: TRBV7-2
D gene: .
J gene: TRBJ2-3
clone size: .
CDR3 DNA: TGTGCCAGCAGCTTTGACAGCAGCACAGATACGCAGTATTTT
CDR3 protein: CASSFDSSTDTQYF

V gene: TRBV7-2
D gene: TRBD2
J gene: TRBJ2-5
clone size: .
CDR3 DNA: TGTGCCAGCAGCTTACTCCCAGCGGGAGGTGCGGAGACCCAGTACTTC
CDR3 protein: CASSLLPAGGAETQYF

V gene: TRBV5-1
D gene: .
J gene: TRBJ2-4
clone size: .
CDR3 DNA: TGCGCCAGCAGCACTGGACAACAAGCCAAAAACATTCAGTACTTC
CDR3 protein: CASSTGQQAKNIQYF

V gene: TRBV19
D gene: TRBD2
J gene: TRBJ2-7
clone size: .
CDR3 DNA: TGTGCCAGTAGTGGACTAGCGGGTCAGACCTACGAGCAGTACTTC
CDR3 protein: CASSGLAGQTYEQYF

V gene: TRBV2
D gene: .
J gene: TRBJ1-2
clone size: .
CDR3 DNA: TGTGCCAGCAGTACCCGACAGCCCTTCTATGGCTACACCTTC
CDR3 protein: CASSTRQPFYGYTF

V gene: TRBV7-3
D gene: TRBD2
J gene: TRBJ2-7
clone size: .
CDR3 DNA: TGTGCCAGCAGCCAAGGGGCTAGCGGTTCCTACGAGCAGTACTTC
CDR3 protein: CASSQGASGSYEQYF

V gene: TRBV15
D gene: TRBD1
J gene: TRBJ1-4
clone size: once
CDR3 DNA: TGTGCCACCAGCAGGGTCAGGGGGCTTGAAAAACTGTTTTTT
CDR3 protein: CATSRVRGLEKLFF

V gene: TRBV5-5
D gene: TRBD1
J gene: TRBJ2-7
clone size: .
CDR3 DNA: TGTGCCAGCAGCTTTGACCCAGGGGGTACCTACGAGCAGTACTTC
CDR3 protein: CASSFDPGGTYEQYF

V gene: TRBV6-6
D gene: .
J gene: TRBJ2-1
clone size: .
CDR3 DNA: TGTGCCAGCAGTTACGGTGGCAGCGTCTCGGTTGAGCAGTTCTTC
CDR3 protein: CASSYGGSVSVEQFF

V gene: TRBV9
D gene: TRBD2
J gene: TRBJ2-3
clone size: .
CDR3 DNA: TGTGCCAGCACTCCCGGGGGGATTAGCACAGATACGCAGTATTTT
CDR3 protein: CASTPGGISTDTQYF

V gene: TRBV5-1
D gene: .
J gene: TRBJ1-1
clone size: .
CDR3 DNA: TGCGCCAGCAGCACCCCTGGGGCCCTGAACACTGAAGCTTTCTTT
CDR3 protein: CASSTPGALNTEAFF

V gene: TRBV5-4
D gene: TRBD1
J gene: TRBJ1-1
clone size: .
CDR3 DNA: TGTGCCAGCAGCGCCTGGAGGGGGCGAGTCACTGAAGCTTTCTTT
CDR3 protein: CASSAWRGRVTEAFF

V gene: TRBV5-4
D gene: TRBD2
J gene: TRBJ2-2
clone size: .
CDR3 DNA: TGTGCCAGCAGCCAAAAAGCGGGAAGGTGGACCGGGGAGCTGTTTTTT
CDR3 protein: CASSQKAGRWTGELFF

V gene: TRBV2
D gene: .
J gene: TRBJ1-2
clone size: .
CDR3 DNA: TGTGCCAGCAGTGAAGCGGGTCACTATGGCTACACCTTC
CDR3 protein: CASSEAGHYGYTF

V gene: TRBV7-3
D gene: .
J gene: TRBJ2-1
clone size: .
CDR3 DNA: TGTGCCAGCAGCTTAAACAGCTACAATGAGCAGTTCTTC
CDR3 protein: CASSLNSYNEQFF

V gene: TRBV7-2
D gene: .
J gene: TRBJ2-7
clone size: .
CDR3 DNA: TGTGCCAGCAGCTTAGGCGGGAACGGCGCAGGCGAGCAGTACTTC
CDR3 protein: CASSLGGNGAGEQYF

V gene: TRBV6-6
D gene: .
J gene: TRBJ2-2
clone size: .
CDR3 DNA: TGTGCCAGCAGTCCAGACTTCACCGGGGAGCTGTTTTTT
CDR3 protein: CASSPDFTGELFF

V gene: TRBV5-1
D gene: .
J gene: TRBJ1-4
clone size: .
CDR3 DNA: TGCGCCAGCAGCCGGGATCCGAAAAATGAAAAACTGTTTTTT
CDR3 protein: CASSRDPKNEKLFF

V gene: TRBV28
D gene: TRBD1
J gene: TRBJ2-1
clone size: .
CDR3 DNA: TGTGCCAGCAGGGGACAGGATGGCACCTACAATGAGCAGTTCTTC
CDR3 protein: CASRGQDGTYNEQFF

V gene: TRBV5-1
D gene: .
J gene: TRBJ2-1
clone size: .
CDR3 DNA: TGCGCCAGCAGCTTGGGTAGTGATGAGCAGTTCTTC
CDR3 protein: CASSLGSDEQFF

V gene: TRBV28
D gene: TRBD1
J gene: TRBJ1-2
clone size: .
CDR3 DNA: TGTGCCAGCAGTTTAATAGGGGGCGTGGGTGGCTCCACCTTC
CDR3 protein: CASSLIGGVGGSTF

V gene: TRBV30
D gene: .
J gene: TRBJ2-6
clone size: .
CDR3 DNA: TGTGCCAAATCGGCAGGGACTGGGGCCAACGTCCTGACTTTC
CDR3 protein: CAKSAGTGANVLTF

V gene: TRBV11-3
D gene: TRBD1
J gene: TRBJ2-5
clone size: .
CDR3 DNA: TGTGCCAGCAGCTCGCGGGACAGGGGGCGCAATAAGGAAGGGACCCAGTACTTC
CDR3 protein: CASSSRDRGRNKEGTQYF

V gene: TRBV15
D gene: .
J gene: TRBJ1-1
clone size: .
CDR3 DNA: TGTGCCACCAGCAGAGTTGTTGGGGCAGGGCTTGAAGCTTTCTTT
CDR3 protein: CATSRVVGAGLEAFF

V gene: TRBV14
D gene: TRBD1
J gene: TRBJ1-2
clone size: .
CDR3 DNA: TGTGCCAGCAGCCCGACAGGGTGGGCTGGCTACACCTTC
CDR3 protein: CASSPTGWAGYTF

V gene: TRBV6-4
D gene: TRBD2
J gene: TRBJ2-3
clone size: once
CDR3 DNA: TGTGCCAGCAAGGCTAGCGGGCTGGGCACAGATACGCAGTATTTT
CDR3 protein: CASKASGLGTDTQYF